One sample yielded the 24 T cell receptor beta chains listed below, sequenced in a study of T cell repertoires in cytomegalovirus infection. TCRdb passed the reads through MiXCR, listing each CDR3 protein once. In the table there are under 250,000 distinct CDR3 sequences, around 6.2% of which are singletons. Sequencing used PBMCs. Source of these receptors: a human donor in good health (CMV status not recorded). Some clones in this sample may be carry-over from other donors' samples.

This clonotype was counted many times. The V call is TRBV20-1, the J call TRBJ2-7; the D gene is possibly TRBD1 (6 bases). The CDR3 runs to 13 residues. V gave up 5 bases and J gave up 3 bases, with 14 bases separating them. The germline CDR1 and CDR2 sequences are DFQATT and SNEGSKA (reference sequence). For the CDR3, the DNA is TGCAGTGCTCTACCGGACAGTGACTACGAGCAGTACTTC. It yields the protein CSALPDSDYEQYF.

This clonotype was found many times. V gene TRBV7-2 combines with J gene TRBJ1-1; 11 bases are a match to TRBD1. The CDR3 is made up of 14 amino acids. Germline lookup yields CDR1 SGHTA and CDR2 FQGNSA. The J segment lost 8 bases and the V segment lost 6 bases, leaving 8 bases of the junction unmatched. The CDR3 coding sequence is TGTGCCAGCAGGGCCGCGGGGACAGGGGGAGAAGCTTTCTTT. It translates to CASRAAGTGGEAFF.

In its sample, this clonotype was seen many times. This sequence joins TRBV7-2 and TRBJ2-3, with 9 bases that match TRBD1. The CDR3 runs to 13 residues. Trimming removed 5 bases from V and 6 bases from J; junction bases left unmatched: 3. CDR1 SGHTA and CDR2 FQGNSA come from the germline V gene. The CDR3 coding sequence is TGTGCCAGCAGCGCAGACAGGGGGGATACGCAGTATTTT. Translating gives CASSADRGDTQYF.

This clonotype was detected many times. The V and J genes are TRBV6-1 and TRBJ2-7, with D possibly TRBD2 on 5 matching bases. This CDR3 contains 13 residues. The germline CDR1 and CDR2 sequences are MNHNS and SASEGT. The V end lost 5 bases, the J end lost 5 bases, and 13 bases lay between the germline ends. CDR3 region: CASSWAGLDEQYF. DNA for the CDR3: TGTGCCAGCAGTTGGGCAGGACTGGACGAGCAGTACTTC.

This clonotype was picked up many times. V and J are TRBV28 and TRBJ2-4; the D gene could be TRBD1 or TRBD2 (5 bases each). Germline V gives CDR1 MDHEN, CDR2 SYDVKM. Between the trimmed V and J ends, which lost 1 base and 6 bases, there was a span of 10 bases. The CDR3 extends over 14 amino acids. The CDR3 protein is CASSLSKGTNIQYF. The CDR3 bases are TGTGCCAGCAGTTTATCGAAGGGGACAAACATTCAGTACTTC.

This clonotype appeared many times. V usage is TRBV19 and J usage is TRBJ2-2; no definite D call. Germline V gives CDR1 LNHDA, CDR2 SQIVND (reference sequence). The CDR3 is 12 amino acids. V gave up 8 bases and J gave up 0 bases, with 4 bases separating them. CDR3 sequence: CASQSNTGELFF. The CDR3 bases are TGTGCCAGTCAGTCGAACACCGGGGAGCTGTTTTTT.

Comment on this clonotype: The germline gene is not matched at one end of the junction; a read error may be the cause. The rearrangement links TRBV5-1 to TRBJ2-3; 9 positions match TRBD2. The V gene's germline CDR1 is SGHRS and CDR2 YFSETQ. This CDR3 spans 15 amino acids. The CDR3, as DNA: TGCGCCAGCAGCTTGCTAGCGGGGCCCCCAGATACGCGGTATTTT. Translation gives CASSLLAGPPDTRYF.

This clonotype was observed many times. The chain couples TRBV7-2 to TRBJ2-3; 7 positions match TRBD2. The germline CDR1 and CDR2 sequences are SGHTA and FQGNSA. J lost 3 bases, V lost 4 bases, and 4 bases had no gene match. The CDR3 runs to 14 residues. The CDR3 DNA reads as TGTGCCAGCAGCTCGGGACTAATAACAGATACGCAGTATTTT. Translation: CASSSGLITDTQYF.

This clonotype was counted many times. The gene calls are TRBV2 and TRBJ1-1; 7 nucleotides align to TRBD1. The V and J ends lost 5 bases and 3 bases, in that order; junction bases with no gene match: 6. The germline V gene encodes CDR1 SNHLY and CDR2 FYNNEI. This CDR3 has 14 amino acids. The CDR3 sequence is CASSYRGSDTEAFF. The CDR3 DNA reads TGTGCCAGCAGTTACAGGGGAAGCGACACTGAAGCTTTCTTT.

In this sample, this clonotype turned up many times. The V call is TRBV7-3, the J call TRBJ2-7; D perhaps matches TRBD1 (6 bases). The V gene's germline CDR1 is SGHTA and CDR2 FQGTGA. V was trimmed by 5 bases and J by 1 base, leaving 9 bases between them. This CDR3 spans 13 amino acids. CDR3 DNA: TGTGCCAGCAGCCGACAGGCTTCCTACGAGCAGTACTTC. It translates to CASSRQASYEQYF.

This clonotype was detected ten times or more. The CDR3 coding sequence is TGTGCCAGCTCCTCGACAGGGGTTCTCTGGTTCTTC. It yields the protein CASSSTGVLWFF. V gene TRBV7-3 combines with J gene TRBJ2-1; TRBD1 agrees at 8 bases. This CDR3 region has 12 residues. The germline gives CDR1 SGHTA, CDR2 FQGTGA. With V trimmed by 8 bases and J by 15 bases, 12 bases remained unmatched. The full variable domain, in which reference TRBV7-3 and TRBJ2-1 provide the parts outside the CDR3, is GAGVSQTPSNKVTEKGKYVELRCDPISGHTALYWYRQSLGQGPEFLIYFQGTGAADDSGLPNDRFFAVRPEGSVSTLKIQRTERGDSAVYLCASSSTGVLWFFGPGTRLTVL.

This chain uses TRBV18 with TRBJ1-1; D unclear. Between the trimmed V and J ends, which lost 1 base and 3 bases, there was a span of 12 bases. CDR3 length: 15 residues. Germline V CDR1 and CDR2: KGHSH, LQKENI. As DNA, the CDR3 is TGTGCCAGCTCACCACGGTCGACCCTCGACACTGAAGCTTTCTTT. Its translation: CASSPRSTLDTEAFF. Supplemented by reference TRBV18 and TRBJ1-1, the full variable domain reads NAGVMQNPRHLVRRRGQEARLRCSPMKGHSHVYWYRQLPEEGLKFMVYLQKENIIDESGMPKERFSAEFPKEGPSILRIQQVVRGDSAAYFCASSPRSTLDTEAFFGQGTRLTVV.

This clonotype has a count of ten or more. V gene TRBV29-1 combines with J gene TRBJ2-7; TRBD1 matches 8 bases. The CDR3 has 12 residues. CDR1 and CDR2 from the germline V gene are SQVTM and ANQGSEA. V was pared by 2 bases and J by 5 bases, with 2 bases of the junction left unmatched. CDR3 in DNA: TGCAGCGTTGAATGGACAGGGAACGAGCAGTACTTC. Translated: CSVEWTGNEQYF.

To note about this clonotype: The CDR3 carries no conserved terminal phenylalanine or tryptophan, so it likely arises from a read error. This chain joins TRBV6-2 or TRBV6-3 and TRBJ2-4; D ambiguous. The CDR3 is 13 amino acids. From germline, CDR1 is MNHEY and CDR2 SVGEGT. V was pared by 4 bases and J by 8 bases, with 12 bases between. CDR3 sequence reads: CASSSGSIDIQYY. The CDR3 DNA sequence: TGTGCCAGCAGTTCGGGTAGCATAGACATTCAGTACTAC.

This clonotype was picked up many times. The chain couples TRBV28 to TRBJ1-2; possible D gene TRBD1, 6 bases. The CDR3 is made up of 14 amino acids. In germline, CDR1 is MDHEN, CDR2 SYDVKM. The V end lost 1 base, the J end lost 6 bases, and 12 bases lay between the germline ends. Here the CDR3 reads CASSLSQGTHGYTF. The CDR3 DNA is TGTGCCAGCAGTTTATCCCAGGGGACTCATGGCTACACCTTC.

With regard to this clonotype: A much larger clone differs from this one at a single base, so this may be a read error. As the CDR3 is not closed by the conserved phenylalanine or tryptophan, this likely results from a read error. The J gene is TRBJ1-1, the V gene TRBV5-1; D not certain. Germline-derived CDR1 and CDR2 are SGHRS and YFSETQ. There are 14 residues in the CDR3. The V end lost 0 bases, the J end lost 3 bases, and 9 bases lay between the germline ends. In DNA form, the CDR3 reads TGCGCCAGCAGCTTGGATATGCGGTACACTGAAGCTTTCTAT. This sequence encodes CASSLDMRYTEAFY.

This clonotype has at least ten counts. V gene TRBV20-1 combines with J gene TRBJ1-5; D possibly corresponds to TRBD1 (6 bases). From germline, CDR1 is DFQATT and CDR2 SNEGSKA (reference sequence). The CDR3 totals 12 residues. Between the trimmed V and J ends, which lost 5 bases and 13 bases, there was a span of 18 bases. The CDR3 spells CSAQRGGALQHF. The CDR3 DNA sequence: TGCAGTGCTCAAAGGGGGGGGGCCCTACAGCATTTT.

This clonotype was counted a few times. The V gene is TRBV5-1, the J gene TRBJ2-7; possible D gene TRBD1, 7 bases. CDR3 length: 17 residues. Deletions cut 3 bases from V and 4 bases from J, with 23 bases between. Germline assignment: CDR1 SGHRS and CDR2 YFSETQ. The CDR3 here is CASSWGATGAQIYEQYF. CDR3 in DNA: TGCGCCAGCAGCTGGGGGGCCACAGGGGCGCAGATTTACGAGCAGTACTTC. The full variable domain, its missing parts supplied by reference TRBV5-1 and TRBJ2-7, is KAGVTQTPRYLIKTRGQQVTLSCSPISGHRSVSWYQQTPGQGLQFLFEYFSETQRNKGNFPGRFSGRQFSNSRSEMNVSTLELGDSALYLCASSWGATGAQIYEQYFGPGTRLTVT.

This clonotype was counted at least ten times. The V gene is TRBV7-2, the J gene TRBJ2-4; D gene unclear. The germline V and J ends were trimmed by 5 bases and 0 bases, with 11 bases remaining between them. The CDR3 runs to 15 residues. CDR1 and CDR2 (germline): SGHTA, FQGNSA. The CDR3 DNA is TGTGCCAGCAGCCCCCAGAGGCCAGCCAAAAACATTCAGTACTTC. Its protein product is CASSPQRPAKNIQYF.

This clonotype was observed many times. The chain links TRBV20-1 to TRBJ1-2; 8 bases align to TRBD1. The J segment lost 8 bases and the V segment lost 0 bases, leaving 8 bases of the junction unmatched. Germline V gives CDR1 DFQATT, CDR2 SNEGSKA (reference sequence). There are 14 residues in the CDR3. This chain's CDR3 is CSARDLTGGEGYTF. CDR3 sequence (DNA): TGCAGTGCTAGAGATTTAACAGGGGGTGAGGGCTACACCTTC.

V is TRBV5-1 and J is TRBJ1-1; perhaps TRBD1 as D (5 bases). V dropped 6 bases and J dropped 5 bases, with 20 bases sitting between them. Germline values: CDR1 SGHRS, CDR2 YFSETQ. The CDR3 is 15 amino acids. The chain's CDR3 is CASTPTTARGTEAFF. CDR3 bases: TGCGCCAGCACCCCTACGACGGCCCGGGGGACTGAAGCTTTCTTT.

Comment on this clonotype: This may be a read error, as it is one base from a much larger clone. The chain employs TRBV29-1 and TRBJ2-5; no firm D call. Germline CDR1 and CDR2: SQVTM and ANQGSEA. This CDR3 is built from 12 residues. The chain's CDR3 is CSIESQQETQYF. The CDR3 nucleotides are TGCAGCATTGAAAGCCAGCAAGAGACCCAGTACTTC.

This clonotype was seen many times. The chain combines TRBV4-3 with TRBJ1-3, with 7 bases matching TRBD1. Germline CDR1 LGHNA, CDR2 YSLEER. The CDR3 loop spans 15 amino acids. J lost 4 bases, V lost 0 bases, and 3 bases had no gene match. The CDR3 DNA is TGCGCCAGCAGCCAAGAGAACAGGGGAGGAAACACCATATATTTT. Translating it yields CASSQENRGGNTIYF.

This clonotype was seen at least ten times. This chain connects TRBV6-2 or TRBV6-3 to TRBJ2-7, with D uncertain. Germline lookup yields CDR1 MNHEY and CDR2 SVGEGT. V was cut by 3 bases and J by 0 bases, with 6 bases left in between. The CDR3 covers 13 residues. The CDR3 nucleotides are TGTGCCAGCAGTTATTCGGACTCCTACGAGCAGTACTTC. Its translation: CASSYSDSYEQYF.